The source of this TCR beta chain is a study of T cell responses to AZD1222 COVID-19 vaccine. Trimming pared 4 bases from V and 1 base from J, leaving 23 bases between. Germline CDR1 MNHNS, CDR2 SASEGT. The CDR3 has 19 residues. The repertoire was sequenced with immunoSEQ multiplex PCR; TCRdb's copy has only in-frame clones and lacks some. The table lists 95,000 to 100,000 clones, about nine tenths of them singletons, with 16% in the top ten. This TCR came from an adult who received the AZD1222 COVID-19 vaccine. The sequenced sample was peripheral blood, obtained 28 days after the second AZD1222 dose. This chain joins TRBV6-1 and TRBJ1-5, with D perhaps matching TRBD1 (5 bases). CDR3 sequence reads: CASSGRIVAGRGSNQPQHF. The CDR3 DNA is TGTGCCAGCAGTGGCCGTATCGTAGCGGGTCGGGGGAGCAATCAGCCCCAGCATTTT.